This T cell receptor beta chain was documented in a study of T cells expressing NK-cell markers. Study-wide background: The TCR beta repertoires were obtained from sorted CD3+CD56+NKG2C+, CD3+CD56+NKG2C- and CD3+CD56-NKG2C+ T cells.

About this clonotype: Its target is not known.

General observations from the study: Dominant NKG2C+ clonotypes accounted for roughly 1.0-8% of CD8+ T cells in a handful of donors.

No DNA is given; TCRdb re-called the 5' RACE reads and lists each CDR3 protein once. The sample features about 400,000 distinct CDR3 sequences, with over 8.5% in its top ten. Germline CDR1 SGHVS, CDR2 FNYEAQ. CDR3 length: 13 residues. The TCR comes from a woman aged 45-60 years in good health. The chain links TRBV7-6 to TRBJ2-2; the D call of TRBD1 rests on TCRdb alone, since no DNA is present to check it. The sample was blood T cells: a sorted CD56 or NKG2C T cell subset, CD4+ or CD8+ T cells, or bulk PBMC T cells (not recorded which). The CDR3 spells CASSTNRAGELFF. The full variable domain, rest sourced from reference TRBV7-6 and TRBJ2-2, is GAGVSQSPRYKVTKRGQDVALRCDPISGHVSLYWYRQALGQGPEFLTYFNYEAQQDKSGLPNDRFSAERPEGSISTLTIQRTEQRDSAMYRCASSTNRAGELFFGEGSRLTVL.